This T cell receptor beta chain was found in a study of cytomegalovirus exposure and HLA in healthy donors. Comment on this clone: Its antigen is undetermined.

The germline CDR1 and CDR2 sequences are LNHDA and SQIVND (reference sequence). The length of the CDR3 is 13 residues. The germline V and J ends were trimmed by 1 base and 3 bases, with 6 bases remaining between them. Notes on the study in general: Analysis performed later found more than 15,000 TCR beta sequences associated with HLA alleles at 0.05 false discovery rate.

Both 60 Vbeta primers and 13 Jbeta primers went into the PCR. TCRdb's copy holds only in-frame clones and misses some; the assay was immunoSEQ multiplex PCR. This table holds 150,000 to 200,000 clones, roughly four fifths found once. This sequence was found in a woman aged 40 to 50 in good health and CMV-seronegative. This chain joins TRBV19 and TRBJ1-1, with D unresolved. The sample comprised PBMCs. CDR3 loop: CASSIGADTEAFF. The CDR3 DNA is TGTGCCAGTAGTATAGGGGCCGACACTGAAGCTTTCTTT.